The next 24 T cell receptor beta chains were all read from a single sample in a study of blood T cell repertoires in COVID-19. Assay: immunoSEQ multiplex PCR; the TCRdb copy retains only in-frame clones and omits some. The data hold 95,000 to 150,000 clones, with 80% observed a single time. The sample taken for sequencing was peripheral blood. The source of these receptors is a man aged 55 to 70 with active or convalescent COVID-19.

The table lists this clone with a count of one. This chain links TRBV7-2 with TRBJ2-1; TRBD2 agrees at 13 bases. CDR1 and CDR2 from the germline V gene are SGHTA and FQGNSA. V trimming: 5 bases; J trimming: 2 bases; junction bases outside the gene matches: 9. This CDR3 comprises 18 residues. The DNA for the CDR3 is TGTGCCAGCAGCCCTACTAGCGGGAGGGGGATCGCCTACAATGAGCAGTTCTTC. Protein product: CASSPTSGRGIAYNEQFF.

The gene calls are TRBV7-2 and TRBJ2-7; TRBD2 matches at 12 bases. The CDR3 runs 19 residues. Trimming at V came to 5 bases and at J to 5 bases, leaving 19 bases not matched to a gene. CDR1 and CDR2 from the germline V gene are SGHTA and FQGNSA. This CDR3 is CASSKRSLTSGRTSDEQYF. The CDR3 region has the DNA TGTGCCAGCAGCAAACGCTCACTGACTAGCGGGAGAACTTCTGACGAGCAGTACTTC.

The sample holds one count of this clone. The chain combines TRBV28 with TRBJ1-2, with 9 nucleotides matching TRBD1. The CDR3 loop spans 15 amino acids. The V and J ends lost 6 bases and 4 bases, in that order; junction bases with no gene match: 9. Germline V gene sequence: CDR1 MDHEN, CDR2 SYDVKM. This CDR3 is CASSFSTGGGYGYTF. The CDR3 DNA sequence: TGTGCCAGCAGCTTCTCGACAGGGGGTGGCTATGGCTACACCTTC.

The V and J genes are TRBV19 and TRBJ2-7, with 8 bases fitting TRBD1. Trimming cost V 8 bases and J 9 bases; bases outside gene matches: 12. Germline CDR1 reads LNHDA; CDR2 reads SQIVND (reference sequence). The CDR3 has 13 amino acids. DNA for the CDR3: TGTGCCAGTTCCTCCGACAGGGGCAATGGGCAGTACTTC. Translation: CASSSDRGNGQYF.

V and J are TRBV7-9 and TRBJ1-6, with D possibly TRBD1 on 5 matching bases. Germline CDR1 and CDR2: SEHNR and FQNEAQ (reference sequence). This CDR3 comprises 15 residues. V was trimmed by 4 bases and J by 7 bases, leaving 14 bases between them. Written as DNA, the CDR3 is TGTGCCAGCAGCTCGGAGGGGTTAGGGAATTCACCCCTCCACTTT. Translation: CASSSEGLGNSPLHF.

The chain is built from TRBV19 and TRBJ1-2; 7 bases match TRBD1. Trimming at V came to 3 bases and at J to 2 bases, leaving 3 bases not matched to a gene. This CDR3 spans 14 amino acids. Germline CDR1 and CDR2: LNHDA and SQIVND (reference sequence). The CDR3 region is CASSILQGNYGYTF. CDR3 DNA sequence: TGTGCCAGTAGTATCCTACAGGGGAACTATGGCTACACCTTC.

V and J are TRBV4-1 and TRBJ2-1, with 11 bases lining up with TRBD2. Trimming at V came to 0 bases and at J to 4 bases, leaving 5 bases not matched to a gene. The germline V gene encodes CDR1 MGHRA and CDR2 YSYEKL. This CDR3 comprises 17 residues. This CDR3 reads CASSQDAGLAVYNEQFF. In DNA form, the CDR3 reads TGCGCCAGCAGCCAAGACGCGGGACTAGCGGTATACAATGAGCAGTTCTTC.

This clone is a singleton in its sample. The chain has TRBV7-2 and TRBJ1-2; 9 bases match TRBD1. Unmatched junction bases numbered 6, after V lost 5 bases and J lost 5 bases. The CDR3 covers 14 residues. From germline, CDR1 is SGHTA and CDR2 FQGNSA. The CDR3, as DNA: TGTGCCAGCAGCCTCAAACAGGGGGCGTATGGCTACACCTTC. Protein: CASSLKQGAYGYTF.

The chain couples TRBV12-3 or TRBV12-4 to TRBJ1-5; D not resolved. This CDR3 is built from 13 residues. The V and J ends lost 1 base and 6 bases respectively, with 7 bases between them. The CDR3 region is CASSLGSGQPQHF. The CDR3 coding sequence is TGTGCCAGCAGTTTAGGATCGGGTCAGCCCCAGCATTTT.

This clone has more than one count but fewer than ten. The gene calls are TRBV12-3 or TRBV12-4 and TRBJ1-3; unclear D gene. Trimming shortened V by 2 bases and J by 3 bases, and 2 bases separated the two germline ends. This CDR3 comprises 12 residues. For the CDR3, the DNA is TGTGCCAGCAGTTTACTTGGAAACACCATATATTTT. It codes for CASSLLGNTIYF.

The V gene is TRBV2, the J gene TRBJ1-2; 10 positions agree with TRBD1. After removal of 4 bases from V and 8 bases from J, the junction contained 10 bases not matched to a gene. The CDR3 totals 15 residues. The germline CDR1 and CDR2 sequences are SNHLY and FYNNEI. The CDR3 reads CASSGQGALLGGYTF. The CDR3, as DNA: TGTGCCAGCAGTGGACAGGGGGCCCTGTTAGGGGGCTACACCTTC. Variable domain in full (rest from reference TRBV2 and TRBJ1-2): EPEVTQTPSHQVTQMGQEVILRCVPISNHLYFYWYRQILGQKVEFLVSFYNNEISEKSEIFDDQFSVERPDGSNFTLKIRSTKLEDSAMYFCASSGQGALLGGYTFGSGTRLTVV.

In this sample, this clone turned up a few times. J is TRBJ2-3 and V is TRBV5-1; 10 bases agree with TRBD2. The CDR3 runs to 17 residues. Germline CDR1 is SGHRS and CDR2 is YFSETQ. J lost 5 bases, V lost 0 bases, and 9 bases had no gene match. The CDR3 region is CASSLASAGGPRDTQYF. Written as DNA, the CDR3 is TGCGCCAGCAGCTTGGCCTCAGCGGGAGGGCCGAGAGATACGCAGTATTTT.

This rearrangement joins TRBV2 to TRBJ2-1; 10 nucleotides match TRBD1. Per the germline V gene, CDR1 is SNHLY and CDR2 is FYNNEI. The CDR3 consists of 14 residues. Trimming removed 7 bases from V and 3 bases from J; junction bases left unmatched: 3. The CDR3 sequence is CASKGQGVYNEQFF. The CDR3 DNA reads TGTGCCAGCAAAGGACAGGGGGTCTACAATGAGCAGTTCTTC.

The V gene is TRBV29-1, the J gene TRBJ2-3; D is unclear. CDR3 length: 16 residues. Germline assignment: CDR1 SQVTM and CDR2 ANQGSEA. Trimming took 1 base from V and 4 from J, leaving 18 bases between them. CDR3 sequence: CSVEGSRRVDADTQYF. The DNA for the CDR3 is TGCAGCGTTGAAGGAAGTAGGAGAGTTGACGCAGATACGCAGTATTTT.

V usage is TRBV21-1 and J usage is TRBJ2-7; the table's D call TRBD2 went unverified against the DNA. TRBV21-1 constitutes a pseudogene. CDR3 length: 15 residues. DNA for the CDR3: TGTGCCAGCAGCAAAGACGGGAGAAACTCCTACGAGCAGTACTTC. As protein: CASSKDGRNSYEQYF.

J is TRBJ2-7 and V is TRBV7-2; D is perhaps TRBD2 (6 bases). Germline lookup yields CDR1 SGHTA and CDR2 FQGNSA. The ends were cut back, 4 bases at V and 3 bases at J, with 13 bases in the middle. The CDR3 loop spans 14 amino acids. CDR3 in DNA: TGTGCCAGCAGCTCACGGGACTTACGCTACGAGCAGTACTTC. This gives the protein CASSSRDLRYEQYF. The whole variable domain, filled in from reference TRBV7-2 and TRBJ2-7, reads GAGVSQSPSNKVTEKGKDVELRCDPISGHTALYWYRQSLGQGLEFLIYFQGNSAPDKSGLPSDRFSAERTGGSVSTLTIQRTQQEDSAVYLCASSSRDLRYEQYFGPGTRLTVT.

CDR3 in DNA: TGCGCCAGCAGCTTGGGGCGGTTGGAGACCCAGTACTTC. This translates into CASSLGRLETQYF. J is TRBJ2-5 and V is TRBV5-1; D call uncertain. The CDR3 has 13 amino acids. CDR1 is SGHRS, CDR2 YFSETQ, per germline. Trimming took 0 bases from V and 5 from J, leaving 8 bases between them.

V is TRBV27 and J is TRBJ1-2, with a tentative D call TRBD1 (6 bases). Germline V gene sequence: CDR1 MNHEY, CDR2 SMNVEV (reference sequence). Between the trimmed V and J ends, which lost 5 bases and 4 bases, there was a span of 11 bases. The CDR3 spans 13 residues. This CDR3 is CASSPDRSYGYTF. In DNA form, the CDR3 reads TGTGCCAGCAGTCCCGACAGGAGCTATGGCTACACCTTC.

J is TRBJ2-7 and V is TRBV28; D is unclear. V lost 6 bases and J lost 3, with 18 bases in between. The CDR3 is 15 residues long. Germline V gene lookup returns CDR1 MDHEN and CDR2 SYDVKM. CDR3 sequence reads: CASRSPISSGYEQYF. CDR3 DNA: TGTGCCAGCAGATCCCCCATAAGCTCAGGCTACGAGCAGTACTTC. Using reference TRBV28 and TRBJ2-7 for the parts outside the CDR3, the full variable domain is DVKVTQSSRYLVKRTGEKVFLECVQDMDHENMFWYRQDPGLGLRLIYFSYDVKMKEKGDIPEGYSVSREKKERFSLILESASTNQTSMYLCASRSPISSGYEQYFGPGTRLTVT.

This sequence joins TRBV15 and TRBJ2-1; 13 bases are a match to TRBD2. Germline CDR1 reads LNHNV; CDR2 reads YYDKDF (reference sequence). Losses at the gene ends were 4 bases for V and 4 bases for J; bases not matched to a gene: 10. The CDR3 has 18 amino acids. As DNA, the CDR3 is TGTGCCACCAGCAAAACTAGCGGGAGGGTAGGGGTGTACAATGAGCAGTTCTTC. This encodes CATSKTSGRVGVYNEQFF. Together with reference TRBV15 and TRBJ2-1, the CDR3 gives the full variable domain: DAMVIQNPRYQVTQFGKPVTLSCSQTLNHNVMYWYQQKSSQAPKLLFHYYDKDFNNEADTPDNFQSRRPNTSFCFLDIRSPGLGDTAMYLCATSKTSGRVGVYNEQFFGPGTRLTVL.

This sequence joins TRBV6-2 or TRBV6-3 and TRBJ2-1, with 7 positions matching TRBD2. CDR1 MNHEY and CDR2 SVGEGT come from the germline V gene. This CDR3 has 15 amino acids. After removal of 5 bases from V and 5 bases from J, the junction contained 9 bases not matched to a gene. The CDR3 sequence: CASSRGGAGDNEQFF. The CDR3 coding sequence is TGTGCCAGCAGTCGTGGCGGGGCGGGGGACAATGAGCAGTTCTTC.

The count of this clone is one. V usage is TRBV7-9 and J usage is TRBJ2-3; 10 bases match TRBD2. In germline, CDR1 is SEHNR, CDR2 FQNEAQ (reference sequence). CDR3 length equals 14 residues. V lost 8 bases, J lost 4 bases, and 6 bases stayed unmatched. The CDR3 protein is CASYGLADPDTQYF. Here the CDR3 DNA reads TGTGCCAGCTACGGACTAGCGGATCCAGATACGCAGTATTTT.

The genes are TRBV3-1 (or the pseudogene TRBV3-2) and TRBJ1-1, with a possible D match to TRBD1 (5 bases). The CDR3 extends over 13 amino acids. The V end was cut by 4 bases, the J end by 4 bases, with 10 bases between. In germline, CDR1 is LGHDT, CDR2 YNNKEL (reference sequence). The CDR3 spells CASSPPGFTEAFF. The CDR3 nucleotides are TGTGCCAGCAGCCCACCAGGGTTCACTGAAGCTTTCTTT.

V gene TRBV6-5 combines with J gene TRBJ1-2; D might be TRBD1 (5 bases). Looked up from germline, CDR1 is MNHEY and CDR2 is SVGAGI. V lost 5 bases to trimming and J lost 4 bases, with 14 bases between them. This CDR3 has 14 amino acids. The CDR3 here is CASSPSGQAYGYTF. DNA for the CDR3: TGTGCCAGCAGTCCATCAGGGCAGGCCTATGGCTACACCTTC.